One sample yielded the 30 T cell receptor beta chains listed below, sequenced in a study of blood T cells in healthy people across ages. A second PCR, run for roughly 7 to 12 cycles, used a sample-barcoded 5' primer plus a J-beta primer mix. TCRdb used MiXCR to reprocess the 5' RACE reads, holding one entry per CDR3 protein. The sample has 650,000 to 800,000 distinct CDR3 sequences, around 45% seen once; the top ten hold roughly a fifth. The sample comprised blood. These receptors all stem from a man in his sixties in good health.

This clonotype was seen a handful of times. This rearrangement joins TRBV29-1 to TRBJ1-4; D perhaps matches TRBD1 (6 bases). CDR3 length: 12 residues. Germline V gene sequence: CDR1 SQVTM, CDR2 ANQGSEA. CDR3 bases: TGCAGACTCTCGGGGGGCAAGGAAAAACTGTTTTTT. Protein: CRLSGGKEKLFF.

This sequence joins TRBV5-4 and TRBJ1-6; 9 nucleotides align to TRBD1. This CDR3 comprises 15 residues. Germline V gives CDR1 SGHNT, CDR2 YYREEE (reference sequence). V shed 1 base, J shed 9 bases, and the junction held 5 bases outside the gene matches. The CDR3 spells CASSLMGQGFSPLHF. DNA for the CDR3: TGTGCCAGCAGCTTGATGGGACAGGGTTTTTCACCCCTCCACTTT.

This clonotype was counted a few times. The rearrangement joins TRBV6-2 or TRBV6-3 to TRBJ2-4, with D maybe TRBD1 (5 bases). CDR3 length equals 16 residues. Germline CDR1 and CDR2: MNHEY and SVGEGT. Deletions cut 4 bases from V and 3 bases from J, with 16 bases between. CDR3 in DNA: TGTGCCAGCAGTTCCCAGGGTTTTTATGGCAAAAACATTCAGTACTTC. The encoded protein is CASSSQGFYGKNIQYF.

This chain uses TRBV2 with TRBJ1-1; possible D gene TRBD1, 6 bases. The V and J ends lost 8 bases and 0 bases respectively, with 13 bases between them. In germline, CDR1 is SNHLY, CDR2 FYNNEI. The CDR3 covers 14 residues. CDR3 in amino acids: CASSGHLMNTEAFF. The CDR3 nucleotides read TGTGCCAGCTCGGGACACCTTATGAACACTGAAGCTTTCTTT.

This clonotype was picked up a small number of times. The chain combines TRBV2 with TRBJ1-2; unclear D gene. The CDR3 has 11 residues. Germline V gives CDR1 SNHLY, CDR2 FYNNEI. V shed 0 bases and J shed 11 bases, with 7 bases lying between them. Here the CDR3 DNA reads TGTGCCAGCAGTGAAGCGCTCCTATACACCTTC. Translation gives CASSEALLYTF.

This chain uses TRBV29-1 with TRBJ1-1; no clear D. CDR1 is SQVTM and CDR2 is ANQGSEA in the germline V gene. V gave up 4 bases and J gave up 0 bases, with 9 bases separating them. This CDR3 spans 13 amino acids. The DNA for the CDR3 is TGCAGCGTTGGTAGCAACATGAACACTGAAGCTTTCTTT. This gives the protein CSVGSNMNTEAFF.

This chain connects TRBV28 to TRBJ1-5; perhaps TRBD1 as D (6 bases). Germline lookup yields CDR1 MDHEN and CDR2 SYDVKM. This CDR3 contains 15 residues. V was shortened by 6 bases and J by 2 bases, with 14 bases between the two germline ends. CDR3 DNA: TGTGCCAGCAGCCGAACAGGACAGCGCAATCAGCCCCAGCATTTT. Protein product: CASSRTGQRNQPQHF.

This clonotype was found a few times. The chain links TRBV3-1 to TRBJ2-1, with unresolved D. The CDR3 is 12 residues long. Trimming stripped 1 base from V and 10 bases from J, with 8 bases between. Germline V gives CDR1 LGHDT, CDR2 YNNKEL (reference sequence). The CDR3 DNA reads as TGTGCCAGCAGCCAAGGAAGCTGGGAGCAGTTCTTC. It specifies CASSQGSWEQFF.

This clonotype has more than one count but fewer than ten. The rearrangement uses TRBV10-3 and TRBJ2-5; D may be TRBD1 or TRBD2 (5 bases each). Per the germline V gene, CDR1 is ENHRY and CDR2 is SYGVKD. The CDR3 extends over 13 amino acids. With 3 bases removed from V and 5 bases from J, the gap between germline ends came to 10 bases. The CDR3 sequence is CAISEFRGETQYF. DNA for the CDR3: TGTGCCATCAGTGAATTCCGGGGCGAGACCCAGTACTTC.

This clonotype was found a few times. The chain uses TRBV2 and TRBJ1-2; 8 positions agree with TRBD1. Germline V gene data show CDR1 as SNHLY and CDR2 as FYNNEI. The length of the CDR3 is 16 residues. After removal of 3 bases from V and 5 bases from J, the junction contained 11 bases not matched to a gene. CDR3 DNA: TGTGCCAGCAGTGAGGCCCAGGGGGCCCGATGGTATGGCTACACCTTC. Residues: CASSEAQGARWYGYTF. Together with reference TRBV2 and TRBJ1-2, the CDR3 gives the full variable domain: EPEVTQTPSHQVTQMGQEVILRCVPISNHLYFYWYRQILGQKVEFLVSFYNNEISEKSEIFDDQFSVERPDGSNFTLKIRSTKLEDSAMYFCASSEAQGARWYGYTFGSGTRLTVV.

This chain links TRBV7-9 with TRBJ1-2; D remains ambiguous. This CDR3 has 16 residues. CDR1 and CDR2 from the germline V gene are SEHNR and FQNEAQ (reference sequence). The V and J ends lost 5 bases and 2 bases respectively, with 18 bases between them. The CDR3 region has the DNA TGTGCCAGCAGCCCGATCTTGACCGCTTTCAACTATGGCTACACCTTC. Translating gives CASSPILTAFNYGYTF. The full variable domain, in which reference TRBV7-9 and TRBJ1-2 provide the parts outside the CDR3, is DTGVSQNPRHKITKRGQNVTFRCDPISEHNRLYWYRQTLGQGPEFLTYFQNEAQLEKSRLLSDRFSAERPKGSFSTLEIQRTEQGDSAMYLCASSPILTAFNYGYTFGSGTRLTVV.

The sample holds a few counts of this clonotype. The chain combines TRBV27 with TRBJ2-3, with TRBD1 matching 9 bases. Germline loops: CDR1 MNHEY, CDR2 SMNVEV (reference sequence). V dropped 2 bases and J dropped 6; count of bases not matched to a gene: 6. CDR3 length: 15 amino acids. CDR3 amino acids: CASSLSPGQGDTQYF. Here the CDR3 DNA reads TGTGCCAGCAGTTTAAGCCCGGGACAGGGCGATACGCAGTATTTT.

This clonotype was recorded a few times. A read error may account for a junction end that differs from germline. The CDR3 is CASSLDTGTRPYGQYF. DNA for the CDR3: TGCGCCAGCAGCTTGGACACGGGGACTCGGCCCTACGGGCAGTACTTC. The genes are TRBV5-1 and TRBJ2-7; D perhaps matches TRBD2 (6 bases). Germline V CDR1 and CDR2: SGHRS, YFSETQ. CDR3 length: 16 amino acids.

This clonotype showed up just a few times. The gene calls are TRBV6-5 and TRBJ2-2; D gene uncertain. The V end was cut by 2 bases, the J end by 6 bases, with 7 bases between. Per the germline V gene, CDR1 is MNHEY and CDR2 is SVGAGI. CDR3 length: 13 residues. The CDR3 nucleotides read TGTGCCAGCAGTTACAGGGTGTCCGGGGAGCTGTTTTTT. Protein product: CASSYRVSGELFF.

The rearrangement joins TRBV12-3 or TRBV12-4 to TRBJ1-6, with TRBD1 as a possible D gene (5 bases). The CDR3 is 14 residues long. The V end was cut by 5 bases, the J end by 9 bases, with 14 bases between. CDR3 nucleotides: TGTGCCAGCAGTAGGGGTCCCATAGGTTCACCCCTCCACTTT. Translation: CASSRGPIGSPLHF.

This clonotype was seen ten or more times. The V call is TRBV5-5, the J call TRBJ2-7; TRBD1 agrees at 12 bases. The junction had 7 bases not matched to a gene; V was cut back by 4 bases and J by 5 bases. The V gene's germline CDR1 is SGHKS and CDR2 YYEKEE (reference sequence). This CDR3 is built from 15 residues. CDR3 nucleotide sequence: TGTGCCAGCAGCCCGTCCGGGACAGGGGGCCACGAGCAGTACTTC. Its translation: CASSPSGTGGHEQYF.

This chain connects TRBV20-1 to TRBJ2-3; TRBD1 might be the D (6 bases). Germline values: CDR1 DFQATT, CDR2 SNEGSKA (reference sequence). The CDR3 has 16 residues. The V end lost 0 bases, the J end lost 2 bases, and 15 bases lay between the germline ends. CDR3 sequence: CSARDVRTEDTDTQYF. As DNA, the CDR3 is TGCAGTGCTAGAGACGTAAGGACAGAAGACACAGATACGCAGTATTTT.

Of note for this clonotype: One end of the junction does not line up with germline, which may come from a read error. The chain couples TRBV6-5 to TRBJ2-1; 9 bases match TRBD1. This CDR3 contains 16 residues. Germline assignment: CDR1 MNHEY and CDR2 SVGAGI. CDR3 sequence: CASSPDRGSSCNEQFF. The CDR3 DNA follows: TGTGCCAGCAGTCCGGACAGGGGTAGCTCCTGCAATGAGCAGTTCTTC.

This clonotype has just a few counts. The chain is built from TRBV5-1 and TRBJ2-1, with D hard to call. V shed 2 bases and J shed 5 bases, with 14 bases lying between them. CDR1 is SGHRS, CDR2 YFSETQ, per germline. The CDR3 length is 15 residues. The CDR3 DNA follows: TGCGCCAGCAGCTTAACGGGTAGATCGGACAATGAGCAGTTCTTC. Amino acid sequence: CASSLTGRSDNEQFF.

The CDR3 reads CASSRDSYYNEQFF. As DNA, the CDR3 is TGCGCCAGCAGCCGGGACAGCTATTACAATGAGCAGTTCTTC. The J gene is TRBJ2-1, the V gene TRBV5-1, with TRBD1 matching 7 bases. Germline V gives CDR1 SGHRS, CDR2 YFSETQ. With 4 bases clipped from V and 4 bases from J, the junction kept 5 bases outside the gene matches. There are 14 residues in the CDR3.

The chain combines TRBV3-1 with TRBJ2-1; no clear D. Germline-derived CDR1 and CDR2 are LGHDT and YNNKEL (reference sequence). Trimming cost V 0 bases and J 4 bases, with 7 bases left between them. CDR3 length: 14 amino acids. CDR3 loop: CASSQDQFYNEQFF. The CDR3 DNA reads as TGTGCCAGCAGCCAAGATCAATTTTACAATGAGCAGTTCTTC.

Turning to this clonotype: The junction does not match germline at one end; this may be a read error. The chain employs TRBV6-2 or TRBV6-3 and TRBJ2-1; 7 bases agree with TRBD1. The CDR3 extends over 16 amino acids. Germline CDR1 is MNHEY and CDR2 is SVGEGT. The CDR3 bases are TGTGCCGGCAGTTGGGGGACAGACCGAGGGCTCGCTGAGCAGTTCTTC. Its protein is CAGSWGTDRGLAEQFF.

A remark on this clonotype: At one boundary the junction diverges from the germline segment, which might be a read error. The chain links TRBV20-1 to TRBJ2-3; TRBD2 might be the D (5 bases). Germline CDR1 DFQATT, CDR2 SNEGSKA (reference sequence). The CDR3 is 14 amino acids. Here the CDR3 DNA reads TGCAGTGCCTCAGACGCGGGCGGCACAGATACACAGTATTTT. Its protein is CSASDAGGTDTQYF.

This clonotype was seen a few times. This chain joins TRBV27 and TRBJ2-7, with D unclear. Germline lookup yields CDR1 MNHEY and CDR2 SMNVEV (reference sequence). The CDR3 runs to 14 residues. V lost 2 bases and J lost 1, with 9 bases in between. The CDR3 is CASSLKRLSYEQYF. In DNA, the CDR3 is TGTGCCAGCAGTTTAAAACGCTTATCCTACGAGCAGTACTTC.

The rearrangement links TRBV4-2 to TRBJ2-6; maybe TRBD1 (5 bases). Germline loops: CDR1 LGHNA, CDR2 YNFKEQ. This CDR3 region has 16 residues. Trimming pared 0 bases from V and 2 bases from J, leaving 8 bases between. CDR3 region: CASSQDPQAGANVLTF. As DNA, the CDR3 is TGTGCCAGCAGCCAAGATCCACAGGCTGGGGCCAACGTCCTGACTTTC.

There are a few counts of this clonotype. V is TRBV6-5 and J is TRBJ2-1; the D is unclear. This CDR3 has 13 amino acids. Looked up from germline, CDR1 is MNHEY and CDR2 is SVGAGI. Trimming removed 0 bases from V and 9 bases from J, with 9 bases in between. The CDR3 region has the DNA TGTGCCAGCAGTTACTCGCGGTCGAGTGAGCAGTTCTTC. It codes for CASSYSRSSEQFF.

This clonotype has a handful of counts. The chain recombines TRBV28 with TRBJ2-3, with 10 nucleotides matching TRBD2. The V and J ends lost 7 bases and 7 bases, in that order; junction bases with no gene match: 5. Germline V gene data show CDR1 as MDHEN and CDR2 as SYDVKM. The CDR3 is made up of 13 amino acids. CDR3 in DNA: TGTGCCAGCAAGCGGGGGGGAATGTATACGCAGTATTTT. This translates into CASKRGGMYTQYF.

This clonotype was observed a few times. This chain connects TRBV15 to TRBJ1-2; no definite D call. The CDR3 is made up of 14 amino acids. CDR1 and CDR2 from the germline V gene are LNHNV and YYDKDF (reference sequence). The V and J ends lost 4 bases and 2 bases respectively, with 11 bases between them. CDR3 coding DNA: TGTGCCACCAGCAAGGATTATACCAACTATGGCTACACCTTC. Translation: CATSKDYTNYGYTF.

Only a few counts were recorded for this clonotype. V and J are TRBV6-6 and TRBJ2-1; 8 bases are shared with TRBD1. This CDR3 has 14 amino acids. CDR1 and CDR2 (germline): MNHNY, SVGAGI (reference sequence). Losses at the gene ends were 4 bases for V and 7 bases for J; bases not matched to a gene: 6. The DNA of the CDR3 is TGTGCCAGCAGTTCCGGACAGGGTCTGAATGAGCAGTTCTTC. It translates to CASSSGQGLNEQFF.

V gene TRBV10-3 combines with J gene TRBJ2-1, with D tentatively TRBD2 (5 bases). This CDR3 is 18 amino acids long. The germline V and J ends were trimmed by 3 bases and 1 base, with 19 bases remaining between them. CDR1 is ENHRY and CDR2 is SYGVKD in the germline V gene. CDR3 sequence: CAISDRESSGRSYNEQFF. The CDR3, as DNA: TGTGCCATCAGTGATCGAGAATCGAGCGGTCGTTCCTACAATGAGCAGTTCTTC.